The clone carrying this T cell receptor (beta chain) was detected only a few times. What it binds is not known. J lost 11 bases, V lost 4 bases, and 15 bases had no gene match. CDR1 is SGHDT, CDR2 YYEEEE, per germline. The CDR3 length is 17 residues. Peripheral blood was drawn, roughly 10 milliliters per donor. Primed by a sample-barcoded 5' primer and a J-beta primer mix, a second PCR proceeded for 7 to 11 cycles. One entry per CDR3 protein results from TCRdb running MiXCR on the 5' RACE reads. The sample has approximately 700,000 distinct CDR3 sequences; approximately 29% are singletons. The sample originates from a study of blood T cells in healthy people across ages. Study results and caveats: A strong correlation between TCR beta diversity and naive T cell percentage was seen. In the absence of known donor CMV status, changes in expanded clonotypes were possibly confounded.

Sequencing used blood. The rearrangement uses TRBV5-6 and TRBJ2-5, with 15 positions matching TRBD2. The origin of this receptor is a woman at least 80 years old in good health. In DNA, the CDR3 is TGTGCCAGCAGCCCATGGACTAGCGGGGGGGCACGCAATGAGCAGTACTTC. It codes for CASSPWTSGGARNEQYF.